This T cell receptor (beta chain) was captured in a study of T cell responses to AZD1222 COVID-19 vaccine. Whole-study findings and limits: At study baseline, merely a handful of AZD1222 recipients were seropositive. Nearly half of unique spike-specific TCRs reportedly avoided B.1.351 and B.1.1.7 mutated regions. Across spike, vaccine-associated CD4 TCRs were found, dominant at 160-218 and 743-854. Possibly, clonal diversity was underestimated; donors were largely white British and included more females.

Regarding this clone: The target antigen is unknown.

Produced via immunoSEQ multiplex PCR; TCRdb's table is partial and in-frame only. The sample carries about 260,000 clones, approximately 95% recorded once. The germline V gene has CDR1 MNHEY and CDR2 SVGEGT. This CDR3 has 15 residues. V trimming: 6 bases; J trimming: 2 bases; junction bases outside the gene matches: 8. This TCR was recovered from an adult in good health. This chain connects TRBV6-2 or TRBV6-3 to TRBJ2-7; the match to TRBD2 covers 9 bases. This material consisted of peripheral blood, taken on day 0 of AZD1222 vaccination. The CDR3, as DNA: TGTGCCAGCAGCCTCGGGGCTAGCGGGGCCTACGAGCAGTACTTC. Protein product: CASSLGASGAYEQYF.